This TCR beta chain was sequenced in a study of beta chain features in type 1 diabetes. With respect to this clone: The target antigen is unknown. The sample contains more than one DNA sequence encoding this CDR3.

The sequenced template was cDNA made from the entire isolated RNA. Assay used: immunoSEQ multiplex PCR; TCRdb lists only in-frame clones, some missing. This table has 680,000 or so clones, roughly an eighth appearing once. The study's findings and limits: Within each of all four CD4+ subsets, Type 1 diabetes patients had TCRB CDR3s that were moderately but significantly shorter. Patients with type 1 diabetes showed fewer VDJ junction insertions and more deletions. The analysis here could not establish whether HLA type shapes TCRB rearrangement.

Sequencing was performed on naive CD4+ T cells from blood. The receptor comes from a man aged 18 to 30 with type 1 diabetes.

The CDR3 protein is CSVGTDTQYF. CDR3 DNA sequence: TGCAGCGTCGGTACAGATACGCAGTATTTT. The chain couples TRBV29-1 to TRBJ2-3; the D is unclear. The germline V gene has CDR1 SQVTM and CDR2 ANQGSEA. Trimming removed 6 bases at V and 3 bases at J, with 4 bases between. The CDR3 is made up of 10 amino acids.